The rows below give T cell receptor beta chains drawn from one sample of a study of blood T cell repertoires in COVID-19. Sequencing used immunoSEQ multiplex PCR; TCRdb keeps in-frame clones, though not all of them. The repertoire holds 150,000 to 200,000 clones, about 89% seen once, with around 3.5% in the top ten. The sequencing sample was made of peripheral blood. The source of these receptors is a man aged 70-80 years with acute or convalescent COVID-19. Each CDR3 is given with its conserved first and last residue. A D gene is named only where the DNA matches it firmly. Clone size is shown for a subset of rows, as once, few, many or a class of expanded clone.

>.|TRBV24-1|TRBD2|TRBJ2-5
CATSDPTSRETQYF
TGTGCCACCAGTGATCCGACTAGCCGAGAGACCCAGTACTTC
>.|TRBV2|.|TRBJ1-2
CASREADRVAMGYTF
TGTGCCAGCAGGGAGGCAGATAGAGTAGCTATGGGCTACACCTTC
>once|TRBV28|TRBD1|TRBJ1-1
CASSLTGGGTEAFF
TGTGCCAGCAGTCTTACAGGGGGCGGAACTGAAGCTTTCTTT
>.|TRBV12-3/TRBV12-4|TRBD2|TRBJ2-1
CASSQAGGNEQFF
TGTGCCAGCAGTCAGGCGGGGGGTAATGAGCAGTTCTTC
>.|TRBV12-3/TRBV12-4|.|TRBJ2-3
CASVGGDTQYF
TGTGCCAGCGTGGGGGGAGATACGCAGTATTTT
>few|TRBV5-1|.|TRBJ2-3
CASSLARSHTDTQYF
TGCGCCAGCAGCTTGGCGAGGAGCCACACAGATACGCAGTATTTT
>.|TRBV5-1|TRBD1|TRBJ1-1
CASSLDRGEAFF
TGCGCCAGCAGCTTGGACAGGGGTGAAGCTTTCTTT
>.|TRBV19|.|TRBJ1-5
CASSIMVGGNQPQHF
TGTGCCAGTAGTATAATGGTGGGCGGCAATCAGCCCCAGCATTTT
>once|TRBV6-2/TRBV6-3|TRBD2|TRBJ2-7
CASRPSGGPYEQYF
TGTGCCAGCAGGCCTAGCGGGGGGCCGTACGAGCAGTACTTC
>.|TRBV11-2|TRBD1|TRBJ1-2
CASSPGTGEGYTF
TGTGCCAGCAGCCCAGGGACAGGGGAAGGCTACACCTTC
>once|TRBV28|TRBD1|TRBJ1-5
CASRRGQGRGDQPQHF
TGTGCCAGCAGACGAGGACAGGGAAGAGGGGATCAGCCCCAGCATTTT
>few|TRBV6-5|.|TRBJ1-1
CASREMNTEAFF
TGTGCCAGCAGGGAGATGAACACTGAAGCTTTCTTT
>.|TRBV4-3|.|TRBJ2-7
CASSQVGGVQVPYEQYF
TGCGCCAGCAGCCAAGTAGGGGGTGTACAGGTACCCTACGAGCAGTACTTC
>.|TRBV27|.|TRBJ1-3
CASSLQSGNTIYF
TGTGCCAGCAGTTTACAGTCTGGAAACACCATATATTTT
>.|TRBV5-4|TRBD2|TRBJ2-2
CASSERTSGNTGELFF
TGTGCCAGCAGCGAGCGGACTAGCGGGAACACCGGGGAGCTGTTTTTT
>few|TRBV27|.|TRBJ1-3
CASSLEGNPGNTIYF
TGTGCCAGCAGTTTAGAGGGAAACCCTGGAAACACCATATATTTT
>.|TRBV5-1|TRBD1|TRBJ1-2
CASSLGTGVGYTF
TGCGCCAGCAGCTTGGGGACAGGGGTTGGCTACACCTTC
>.|TRBV10-3|.|TRBJ2-1
CAISSDSWEQFF
TGTGCCATCAGTTCGGACTCCTGGGAGCAGTTCTTC
>few|TRBV7-2|TRBD2|TRBJ2-3
CASSFSGGLGDTQYF
TGTGCCAGCAGCTTTAGCGGGGGCCTCGGGGATACGCAGTATTTT
>.|TRBV19|.|TRBJ2-5
CASSTYLTGETQYF
TGTGCCAGTAGTACCTACCTGACTGGGGAGACCCAGTACTTC
>.|TRBV5-1|.|TRBJ2-3
CASSLADSSTDTQYF
TGCGCCAGCAGCTTGGCCGATAGTAGCACAGATACGCAGTATTTT
>.|TRBV6-6|.|TRBJ1-2
CASRPGHQILSGYTF
TGTGCCAGCAGGCCGGGACACCAAATACTGAGTGGCTACACCTTC
>once|TRBV7-2|TRBD1|TRBJ1-5
CASSSGQGSNQPQHF
TGTGCCAGCAGCTCGGGACAGGGGAGCAATCAGCCCCAGCATTTT
>.|TRBV28|.|TRBJ1-1
CASSSQGRVLNTEAFF
TGTGCCAGCAGTTCCCAGGGTAGGGTATTGAACACTGAAGCTTTCTTT
>few|TRBV5-8|.|TRBJ2-3
CASSIPGSTDTQYF
TGTGCCAGCAGCATCCCAGGAAGCACAGATACGCAGTATTTT
>.|TRBV6-5|TRBD1|TRBJ2-1
CATRQGVGYNEQFF
TGTGCCACCCGGCAGGGGGTTGGTTACAATGAGCAGTTCTTC
>once|TRBV7-8|TRBD1|TRBJ1-4
CASSPTGLEKLFF
TGTGCCAGCAGCCCGACAGGGTTAGAAAAACTGTTTTTT
>.|TRBV5-6|TRBD2|TRBJ2-7
CASSQGLAGGRAYEQYF
TGTGCCAGCAGCCAGGGACTAGCGGGAGGTCGGGCCTACGAGCAGTACTTC
>.|TRBV30|.|TRBJ2-5
CAWSVWGGQETQYF
TGTGCCTGGAGTGTCTGGGGGGGGCAGGAGACCCAGTACTTC
>.|TRBV7-9|.|TRBJ2-4
CASSLVGALENIQYF
TGTGCCAGCAGCTTAGTAGGGGCCTTAGAGAACATTCAGTACTTC
>.|TRBV7-8|TRBD2|TRBJ2-7
CASSLSRGGLYEQYF
TGTGCCAGCAGCTTATCCCGCGGGGGGCTTTACGAGCAGTACTTC
>once|TRBV20-1|TRBD2|TRBJ2-5
CSASWAGVETQYF
TGCAGTGCTAGTTGGGCGGGGGTTGAGACCCAGTACTTC
>.|TRBV4-3|TRBD1|TRBJ1-6
CASSQGITGAGNSPLHF
TGCGCCAGCAGCCAAGGTATCACAGGGGCAGGTAATTCACCCCTCCACTTT
>.|TRBV6-4|TRBD1|TRBJ1-4
CASSEPSGRQGNEKLFF
TGTGCCAGCAGTGAACCTTCCGGGAGACAGGGGAATGAAAAACTGTTTTTT
>once|TRBV10-3|.|TRBJ1-2
CAISVGPGINYGYTF
TGTGCCATCAGTGTCGGTCCCGGGATTAACTATGGCTACACCTTC
>.|TRBV20-1|.|TRBJ1-2
CSASPGSGYTF
TGCAGTGCTAGTCCGGGGAGTGGCTACACCTTC
>.|TRBV20-1|.|TRBJ1-2
CSASRIPGGIGSGYTF
TGCAGTGCTAGTCGGATTCCGGGGGGGATTGGATCTGGCTACACCTTC
>once|TRBV28|TRBD1|TRBJ1-2
CASSLTGTSNYGYTF
TGTGCCAGCAGTCTGACAGGGACCTCTAACTATGGCTACACCTTC
>.|TRBV24-1|.|TRBJ2-5
CATRGARRAFQETQYF
TGTGCCACCAGGGGGGCCCGTCGGGCATTTCAAGAGACCCAGTACTTC
>.|TRBV25-1|.|TRBJ2-2
CASSDSSRSGELFF
TGTGCCAGCAGTGACTCTAGCAGGTCCGGGGAGCTGTTTTTT
>.|TRBV7-2|TRBD1|TRBJ2-6
CASFLTGAGANVLTF
TGTGCCAGCTTTCTGACAGGGGCTGGGGCCAACGTCCTGACTTTC
>.|TRBV11-3|.|TRBJ2-2
CASSLGGNSASWTGELFF
TGTGCCAGCAGCTTAGGTGGTAATAGTGCGAGTTGGACCGGGGAGCTGTTTTTT
>.|TRBV4-1|.|TRBJ2-7
CASSQDEASVYEQYF
TGCGCCAGCAGCCAAGACGAGGCCAGTGTCTACGAGCAGTACTTC
>once|TRBV7-2|TRBD2|TRBJ2-5
CASSSASGAETQYF
TGTGCCAGCAGCTCCGCTAGCGGGGCGGAGACCCAGTACTTC
>.|TRBV13|TRBD2|TRBJ2-7
CASSPGLAFYEQYF
TGTGCCAGCAGCCCGGGACTAGCTTTCTACGAGCAGTACTTC
>.|TRBV7-9|.|TRBJ1-3
CASRPTGSSGNTIYF
TGTGCCAGCAGGCCCACAGGTAGCTCTGGAAACACCATATATTTT
>.|TRBV5-1|.|TRBJ1-1
CASSLDGIPNTEAFF
TGCGCCAGCAGCTTGGACGGGATACCGAACACTGAAGCTTTCTTT